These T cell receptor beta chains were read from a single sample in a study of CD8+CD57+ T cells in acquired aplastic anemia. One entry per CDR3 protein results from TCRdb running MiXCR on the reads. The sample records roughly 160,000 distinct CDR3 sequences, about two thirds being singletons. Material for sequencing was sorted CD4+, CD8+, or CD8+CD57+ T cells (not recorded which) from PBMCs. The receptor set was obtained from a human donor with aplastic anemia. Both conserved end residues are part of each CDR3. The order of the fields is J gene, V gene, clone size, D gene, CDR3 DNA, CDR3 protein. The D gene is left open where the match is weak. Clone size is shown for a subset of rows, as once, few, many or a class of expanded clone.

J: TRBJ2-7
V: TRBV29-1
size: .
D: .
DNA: TGCAGCGTTGAGGGGACCTCCGAGCAGTACTTC
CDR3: CSVEGTSEQYF

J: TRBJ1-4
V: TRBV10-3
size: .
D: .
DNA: TGTGCCATCAGTGAGTCGGGCAGCCTGGTAGAACTGTTTTTT
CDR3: CAISESGSLVELFF

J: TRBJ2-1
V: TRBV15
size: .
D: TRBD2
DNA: TGTGCCACCAGCATAGGGACTAGCGGGATATACGAGCAGTTCTTC
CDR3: CATSIGTSGIYEQFF

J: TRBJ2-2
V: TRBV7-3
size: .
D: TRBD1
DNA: TGTGCCAGCAGCTCGACAGGGGGCGGCGGGGAGCTGTTTTTT
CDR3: CASSSTGGGGELFF

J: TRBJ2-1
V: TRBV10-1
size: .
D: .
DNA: TGCGCCGGCCGACAGCCTGAGCAGTTCTTC
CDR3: CAGRQPEQFF

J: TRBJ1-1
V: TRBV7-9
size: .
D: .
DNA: TGTGCCAGCAGCCCGTCAGGCACTGAAGCTTTCTTT
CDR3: CASSPSGTEAFF

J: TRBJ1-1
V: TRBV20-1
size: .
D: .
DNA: TGCAGTGCTAGACCCGAGTCGGGTGAGGTCACCCTGAACACTGAAGCTTTCTTT
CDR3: CSARPESGEVTLNTEAFF

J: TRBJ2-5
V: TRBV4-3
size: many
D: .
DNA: TGCGCCAGCAGCCTGTGGTTGGTGTCCCCAGAGACCCAGTACTTC
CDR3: CASSLWLVSPETQYF

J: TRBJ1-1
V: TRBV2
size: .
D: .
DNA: TGTGCCAGCAGAGAACAGGGAAATGTTCTGGTAGCTTTCTTT
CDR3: CASREQGNVLVAFF

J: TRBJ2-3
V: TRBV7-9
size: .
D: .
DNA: TGTGCCAGCAGCTTAGACACGATCGTGACGAATTTT
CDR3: CASSLDTIVTNF

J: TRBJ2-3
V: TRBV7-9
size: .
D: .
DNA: TGTGCCGGGATCTACACAGGGCGAGGAGATACGCAGTATTTT
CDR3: CAGIYTGRGDTQYF

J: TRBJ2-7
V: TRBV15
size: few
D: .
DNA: TGTGCCACCAGCAGAGACAGGGGTGACTACGAGCAGTACTTC
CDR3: CATSRDRGDYEQYF

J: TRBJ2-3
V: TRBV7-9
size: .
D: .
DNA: TGTACCAGCAGCTTAGCCAGGGTTCGCTTCACAGATACGCAGTATTTT
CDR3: CTSSLARVRFTDTQYF

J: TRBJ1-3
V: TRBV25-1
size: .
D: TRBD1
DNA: TGTGCCAGCAGCGATACTCAGGGGGAGGGTGGAAACACCATATATTTT
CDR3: CASSDTQGEGGNTIYF

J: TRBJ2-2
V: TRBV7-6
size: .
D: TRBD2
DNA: TGTGCCAGCAGCTTAGTAGCGGGGGTTAACACCGGGGAGCTGTTTTTT
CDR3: CASSLVAGVNTGELFF

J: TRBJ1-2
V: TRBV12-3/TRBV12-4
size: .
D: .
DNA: TGTGCCAGCAGCCATGGAGCTCGAGGCTACACCTTC
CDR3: CASSHGARGYTF

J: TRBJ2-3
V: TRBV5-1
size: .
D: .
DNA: TGCGCCAGCAGCTTGGAGACCCCGGATACGCAGTATTTT
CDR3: CASSLETPDTQYF

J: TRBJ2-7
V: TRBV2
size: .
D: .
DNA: TGTGCCAGCAGTGAATACCAGAGCAGTGATGTCCAGTATTACGAGCAGTACTTC
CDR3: CASSEYQSSDVQYYEQYF

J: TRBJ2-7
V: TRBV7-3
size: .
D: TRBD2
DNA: TGCGCCAGCAGCCGGGTAGGGCGGGAGACAGACGAGCAGTACTTC
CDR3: CASSRVGRETDEQYF

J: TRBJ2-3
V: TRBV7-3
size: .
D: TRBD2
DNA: TGTGCCAGCAGCCAAGGACTAGCGGGGGGGAAGGGCACAGATACGCAGTATTTT
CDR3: CASSQGLAGGKGTDTQYF

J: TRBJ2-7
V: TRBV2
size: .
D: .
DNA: TGTGCCAGCAGTGAAGAGGCCCTGAGCTCCTACGAGCAGTACTTC
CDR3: CASSEEALSSYEQYF

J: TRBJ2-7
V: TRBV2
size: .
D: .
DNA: TGTGCCAGCAGTGCGAGACTTAATTCCTACGAGCAGTACTTC
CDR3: CASSARLNSYEQYF

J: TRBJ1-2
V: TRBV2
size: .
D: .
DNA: TGTGCCAGCAGATCCGACACCTATGGCTACACCTTC
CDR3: CASRSDTYGYTF

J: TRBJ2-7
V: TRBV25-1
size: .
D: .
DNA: TGTGCCAGCAGCTCACAGTTAGGGGGGATGACCTACGAGCAGTACTTC
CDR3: CASSSQLGGMTYEQYF

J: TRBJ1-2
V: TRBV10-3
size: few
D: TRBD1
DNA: TGTGCCATCAGGCGGACAGGGGCAGTTGAGGGCTACACCTTC
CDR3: CAIRRTGAVEGYTF

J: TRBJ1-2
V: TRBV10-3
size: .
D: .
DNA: TGTGCCATCAGTGAGCGGGGATTTCCGGATAACTATGGCTACACCTTC
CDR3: CAISERGFPDNYGYTF

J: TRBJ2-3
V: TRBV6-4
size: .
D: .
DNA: TGTGCCAGCAGTGACATACAGGGAGGGGATACGCAGTATTTT
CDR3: CASSDIQGGDTQYF

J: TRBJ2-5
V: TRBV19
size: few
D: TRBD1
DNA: TGTGCCAGCCTAGGGACAGGACCTAGAGAGACCCAGTACTTC
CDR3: CASLGTGPRETQYF

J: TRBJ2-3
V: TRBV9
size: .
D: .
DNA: TGTGCCAGCAGCGTAAAGGGGAGCACAGATACGCAGTATTTT
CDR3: CASSVKGSTDTQYF

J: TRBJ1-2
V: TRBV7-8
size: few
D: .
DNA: TGTGCCAGCAGCTTAGTTACCGGCCAGACCCCCTATGGCTACACCTTC
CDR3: CASSLVTGQTPYGYTF

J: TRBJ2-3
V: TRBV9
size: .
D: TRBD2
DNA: TGTGCCAGCAGCGTAGCTACAGCGGGATATAGCACAGATACGCAGTATTTT
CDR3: CASSVATAGYSTDTQYF

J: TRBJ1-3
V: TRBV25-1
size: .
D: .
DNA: TGTGCCAGCAGTTTGACAAGTTCTGGAAACACCATATATTTT
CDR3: CASSLTSSGNTIYF

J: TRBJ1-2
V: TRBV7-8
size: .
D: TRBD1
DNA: TGTGCCAGCAGCTACCGCGGGACAGGGATGAGCTATGGCTACACCTTC
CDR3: CASSYRGTGMSYGYTF

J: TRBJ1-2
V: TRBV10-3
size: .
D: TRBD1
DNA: TGTGCCATCAGTGAGACTTCAGGGGGCGACTATGGCTACACCTTC
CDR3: CAISETSGGDYGYTF

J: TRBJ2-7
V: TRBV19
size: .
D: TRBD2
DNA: TGTGCCAGTAGTACCGGGGGGGGATACGAGCAGTACTTC
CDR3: CASSTGGGYEQYF

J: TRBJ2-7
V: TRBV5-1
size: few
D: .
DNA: TGTGCCAGCAAGGCGGCTAGCGCCTACGAGCAGTACTTC
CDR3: CASKAASAYEQYF

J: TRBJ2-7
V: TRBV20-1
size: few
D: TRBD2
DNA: TGCAGTGCTAGGGTAGCGGGAGGGCCGGGGGAGCAGTACTTC
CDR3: CSARVAGGPGEQYF

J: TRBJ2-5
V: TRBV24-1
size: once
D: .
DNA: TGTGCCACCAGTGGCAGGGGGGGTGGACAAGAGACCCAGTACTTC
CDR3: CATSGRGGGQETQYF

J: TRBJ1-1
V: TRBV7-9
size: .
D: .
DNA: TGTGCCAGCAGCTTAGCGGGGGCGGACACTGAAGCTTTCTTT
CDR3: CASSLAGADTEAFF

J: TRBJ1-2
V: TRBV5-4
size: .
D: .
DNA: TGTGCCAGCAGCGGTCTGACAGCGAACTATGGCTACACCTTC
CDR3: CASSGLTANYGYTF

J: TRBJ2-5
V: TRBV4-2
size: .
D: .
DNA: TGTGCCAGCAGCCAAGTCGGAGTCCAAGAGACCCAGTACTTC
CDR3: CASSQVGVQETQYF

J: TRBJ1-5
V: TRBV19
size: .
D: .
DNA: TGTGCCAGTAGTATAGAACCCTATCAGCCCCAGCATTTT
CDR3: CASSIEPYQPQHF

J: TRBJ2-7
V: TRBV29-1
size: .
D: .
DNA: TGCAGCGTTGTCGGCACTTCCTACGAGCAGTACTTC
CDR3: CSVVGTSYEQYF

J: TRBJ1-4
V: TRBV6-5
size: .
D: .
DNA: TGTGCCAGCAGTTACGGGGGACCGCCTAATGAAAAACTGTTTTTT
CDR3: CASSYGGPPNEKLFF

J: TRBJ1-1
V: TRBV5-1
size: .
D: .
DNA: TGCGCCAGCATTGGTGGGGGATTGAACACTGAAGCTTTCTTT
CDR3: CASIGGGLNTEAFF

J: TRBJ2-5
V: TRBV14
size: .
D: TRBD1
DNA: TGTGCCAGCAGCCGGGGACAGCAACCAGAGACCCAGTACTTC
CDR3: CASSRGQQPETQYF

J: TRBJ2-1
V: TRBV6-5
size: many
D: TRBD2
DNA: TGTGCCATTGGCCGGGGACTAACGCCGAATGAGCAGTTCTTC
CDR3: CAIGRGLTPNEQFF

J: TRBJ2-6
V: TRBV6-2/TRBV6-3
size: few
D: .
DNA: TGTGCCAGCAGTTTTGAGGACTCTGGGGCCAACGTCCTGACTTTC
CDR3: CASSFEDSGANVLTF

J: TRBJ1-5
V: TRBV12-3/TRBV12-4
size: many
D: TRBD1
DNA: TGTGCCAGCAGCCAGGGGGGTGCTTTGCCCCAGCATTTT
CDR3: CASSQGGALPQHF

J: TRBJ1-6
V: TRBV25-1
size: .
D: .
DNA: TGTGCCAGCAGTTCCCAGTCTAATTCACCCCTCCACTTT
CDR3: CASSSQSNSPLHF

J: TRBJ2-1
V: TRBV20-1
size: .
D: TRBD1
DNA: TGCAGTGCGACCAGGACAGGGGGCTACAATGAGCAGTTCTTC
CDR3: CSATRTGGYNEQFF

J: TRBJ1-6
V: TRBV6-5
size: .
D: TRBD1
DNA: TGTGCCAGCAGTTCGGACAGGGGACGTTCACCCCTCCACTTT
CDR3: CASSSDRGRSPLHF